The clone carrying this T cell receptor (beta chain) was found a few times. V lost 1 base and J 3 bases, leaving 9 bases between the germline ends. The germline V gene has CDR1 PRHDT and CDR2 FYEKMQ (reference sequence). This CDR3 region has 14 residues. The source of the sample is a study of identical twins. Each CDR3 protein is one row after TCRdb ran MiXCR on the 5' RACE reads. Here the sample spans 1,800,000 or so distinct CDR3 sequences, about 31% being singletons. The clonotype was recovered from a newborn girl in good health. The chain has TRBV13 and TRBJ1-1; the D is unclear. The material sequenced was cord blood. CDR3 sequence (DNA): TGTGCCAGCAGCTTAGCGGTGGTGGACACTGAAGCTTTCTTT. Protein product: CASSLAVVDTEAFF.